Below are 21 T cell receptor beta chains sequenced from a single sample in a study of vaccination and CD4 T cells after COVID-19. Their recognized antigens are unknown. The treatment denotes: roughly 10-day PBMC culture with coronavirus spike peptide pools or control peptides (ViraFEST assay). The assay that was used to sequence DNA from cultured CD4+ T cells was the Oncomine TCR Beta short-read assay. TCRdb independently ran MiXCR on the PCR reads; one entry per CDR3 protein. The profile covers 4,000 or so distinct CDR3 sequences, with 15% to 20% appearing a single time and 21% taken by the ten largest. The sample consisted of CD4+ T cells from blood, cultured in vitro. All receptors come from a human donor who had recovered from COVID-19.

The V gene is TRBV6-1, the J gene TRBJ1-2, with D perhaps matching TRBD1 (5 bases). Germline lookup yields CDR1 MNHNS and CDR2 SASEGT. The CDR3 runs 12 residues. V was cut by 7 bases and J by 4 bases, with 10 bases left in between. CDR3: CASNPRAYGYTF. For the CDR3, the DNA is TGTGCCAGCAATCCCAGGGCCTATGGCTACACCTTC.

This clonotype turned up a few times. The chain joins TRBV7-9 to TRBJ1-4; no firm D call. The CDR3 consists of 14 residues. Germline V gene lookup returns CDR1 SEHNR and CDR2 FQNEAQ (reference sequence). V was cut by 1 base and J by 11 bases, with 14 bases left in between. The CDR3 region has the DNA TGTGCCAGCAGCTTAGGGGCCACAGTTGGCAAACTGTTTTTT. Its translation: CASSLGATVGKLFF. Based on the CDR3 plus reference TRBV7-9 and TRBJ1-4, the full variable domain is DTGVSQNPRHKITKRGQNVTFRCDPISEHNRLYWYRQTLGQGPEFLTYFQNEAQLEKSRLLSDRFSAERPKGSFSTLEIQRTEQGDSAMYLCASSLGATVGKLFFGSGTQLSVL.

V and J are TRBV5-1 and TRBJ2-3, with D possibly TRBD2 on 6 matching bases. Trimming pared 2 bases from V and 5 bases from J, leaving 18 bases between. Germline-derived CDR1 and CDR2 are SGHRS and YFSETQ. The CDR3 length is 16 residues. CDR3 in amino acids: CASSLNPRGSGDTQYF. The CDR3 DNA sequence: TGCGCCAGCAGCTTAAATCCCCGGGGGAGCGGAGATACGCAGTATTTT.

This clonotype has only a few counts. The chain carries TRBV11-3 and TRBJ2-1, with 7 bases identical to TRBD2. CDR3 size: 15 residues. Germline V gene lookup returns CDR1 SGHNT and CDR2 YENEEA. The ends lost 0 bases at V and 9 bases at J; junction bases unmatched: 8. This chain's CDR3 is CASSLEAGRVSEQFF. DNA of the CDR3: TGTGCCAGCAGCTTAGAGGCAGGGAGGGTCAGTGAGCAGTTCTTC.

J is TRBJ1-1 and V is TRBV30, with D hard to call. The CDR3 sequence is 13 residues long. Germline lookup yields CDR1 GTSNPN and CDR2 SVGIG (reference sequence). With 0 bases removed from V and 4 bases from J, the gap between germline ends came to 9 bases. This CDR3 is CAWSVQRGTEAFF. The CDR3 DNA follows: TGTGCCTGGAGTGTACAACGGGGCACTGAAGCTTTCTTT.

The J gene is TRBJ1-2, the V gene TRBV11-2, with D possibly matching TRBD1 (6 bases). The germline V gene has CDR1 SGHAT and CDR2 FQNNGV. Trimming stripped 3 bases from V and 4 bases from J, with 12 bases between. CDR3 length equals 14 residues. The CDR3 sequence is CASSFNPQGYGYTF. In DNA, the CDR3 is TGTGCCAGCAGCTTCAATCCACAGGGCTATGGCTACACCTTC. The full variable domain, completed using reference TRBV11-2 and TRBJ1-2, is EAGVAQSPRYKIIEKRQSVAFWCNPISGHATLYWYQQILGQGPKLLIQFQNNGVVDDSQLPKDRFSAERLKGVDSTLKIQPAKLEDSAVYLCASSFNPQGYGYTFGSGTRLTVV.

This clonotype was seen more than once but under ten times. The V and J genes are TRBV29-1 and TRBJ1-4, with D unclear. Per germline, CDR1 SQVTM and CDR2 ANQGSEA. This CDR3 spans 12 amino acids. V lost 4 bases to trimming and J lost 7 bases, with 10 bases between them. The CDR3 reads CSVAREGEKLFF. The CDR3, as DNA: TGCAGCGTTGCAAGGGAAGGTGAAAAACTGTTTTTT. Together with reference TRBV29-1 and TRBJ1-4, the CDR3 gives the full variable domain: SAVISQKPSRDICQRGTSLTIQCQVDSQVTMMFWYRQQPGQSLTLIATANQGSEATYESGFVIDKFPISRPNLTFSTLTVSNMSPEDSSIYLCSVAREGEKLFFGSGTQLSVL.

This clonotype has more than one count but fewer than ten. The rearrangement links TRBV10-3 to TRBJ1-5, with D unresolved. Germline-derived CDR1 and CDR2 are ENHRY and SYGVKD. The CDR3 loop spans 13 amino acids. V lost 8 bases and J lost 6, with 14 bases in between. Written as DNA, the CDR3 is TGTGCCATCGGTAACGGACCGGGTCAGCCCCAGCATTTT. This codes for CAIGNGPGQPQHF.

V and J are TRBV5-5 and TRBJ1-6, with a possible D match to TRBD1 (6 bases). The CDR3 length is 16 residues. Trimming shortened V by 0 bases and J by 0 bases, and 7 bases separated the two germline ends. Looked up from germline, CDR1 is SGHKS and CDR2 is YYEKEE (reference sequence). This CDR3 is CASSLEDSSYNSPLHF. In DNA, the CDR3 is TGTGCCAGCAGCTTGGAGGACAGCTCCTATAATTCACCCCTCCACTTT.

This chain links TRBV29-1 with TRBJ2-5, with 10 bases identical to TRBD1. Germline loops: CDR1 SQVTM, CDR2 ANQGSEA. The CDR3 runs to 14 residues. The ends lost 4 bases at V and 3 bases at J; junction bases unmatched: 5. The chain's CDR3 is CSVGLGQGEETQYF. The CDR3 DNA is TGCAGCGTTGGACTTGGACAGGGGGAAGAGACCCAGTACTTC.

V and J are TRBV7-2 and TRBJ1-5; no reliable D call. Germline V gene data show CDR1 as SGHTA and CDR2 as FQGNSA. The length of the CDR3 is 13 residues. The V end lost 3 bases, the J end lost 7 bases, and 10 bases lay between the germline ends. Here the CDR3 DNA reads TGTGCCAGCAGCTTGGACTTTATCCAGCCCCAGCATTTT. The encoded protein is CASSLDFIQPQHF.

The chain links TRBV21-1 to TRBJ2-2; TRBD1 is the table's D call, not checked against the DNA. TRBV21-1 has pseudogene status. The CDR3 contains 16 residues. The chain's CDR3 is CASSKFRENGTGELFF. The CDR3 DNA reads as TGTGCCAGCAGCAAGTTCAGGGAGAATGGCACCGGGGAGCTGTTTTTT.

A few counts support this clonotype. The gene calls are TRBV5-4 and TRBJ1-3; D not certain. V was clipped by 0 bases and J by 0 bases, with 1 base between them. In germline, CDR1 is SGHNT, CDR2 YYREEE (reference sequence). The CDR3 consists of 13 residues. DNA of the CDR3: TGTGCCAGCAGCTTGGGCTCTGGAAACACCATATATTTT. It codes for CASSLGSGNTIYF.

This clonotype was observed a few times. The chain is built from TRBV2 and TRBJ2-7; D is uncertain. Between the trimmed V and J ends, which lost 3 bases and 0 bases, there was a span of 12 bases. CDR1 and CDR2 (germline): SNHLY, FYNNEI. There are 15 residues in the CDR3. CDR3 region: CASSDTRVGSYEQYF. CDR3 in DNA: TGTGCCAGCAGTGATACCAGAGTTGGCTCCTACGAGCAGTACTTC. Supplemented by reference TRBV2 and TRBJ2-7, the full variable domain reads EPEVTQTPSHQVTQMGQEVILRCVPISNHLYFYWYRQILGQKVEFLVSFYNNEISEKSEIFDDQFSVERPDGSNFTLKIRSTKLEDSAMYFCASSDTRVGSYEQYFGPGTRLTVT.

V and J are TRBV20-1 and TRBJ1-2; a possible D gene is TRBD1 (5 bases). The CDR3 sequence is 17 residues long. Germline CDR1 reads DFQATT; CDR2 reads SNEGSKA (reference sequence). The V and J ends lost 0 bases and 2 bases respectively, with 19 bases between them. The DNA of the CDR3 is TGCAGTGCTAGAGATCCCCGGGGTGCAGGGTTCAACTATGGCTACACCTTC. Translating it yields CSARDPRGAGFNYGYTF.

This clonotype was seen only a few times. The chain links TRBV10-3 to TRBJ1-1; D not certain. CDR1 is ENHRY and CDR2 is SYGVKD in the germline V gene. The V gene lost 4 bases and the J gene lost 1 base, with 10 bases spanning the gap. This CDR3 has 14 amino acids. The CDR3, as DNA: TGTGCCATCAGTGGGTCTTCGAGGAACACTGAAGCTTTCTTT. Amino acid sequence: CAISGSSRNTEAFF.

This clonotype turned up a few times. In DNA, the CDR3 is TGCGCCAGCAGCGGCGACCCTTTGGTGGAAGAGACCCAGTACTTC. Its protein is CASSGDPLVEETQYF. The chain joins TRBV5-1 to TRBJ2-5; no reliable D call. The CDR3 sequence is 15 residues long. V was clipped by 4 bases and J by 3 bases, with 16 bases between them. The V gene's germline CDR1 is SGHRS and CDR2 YFSETQ.

DNA of the CDR3: TGTGCCAGTAGTACCCGGGACAGGGGGTACAATCAGCCCCAGCATTTT. It encodes CASSTRDRGYNQPQHF. The chain couples TRBV19 to TRBJ1-5, with 11 positions matching TRBD1. The length of the CDR3 is 16 residues. CDR1 and CDR2 (germline): LNHDA, SQIVND (reference sequence). V lost 4 bases, J lost 3 bases, and 5 bases stayed unmatched.

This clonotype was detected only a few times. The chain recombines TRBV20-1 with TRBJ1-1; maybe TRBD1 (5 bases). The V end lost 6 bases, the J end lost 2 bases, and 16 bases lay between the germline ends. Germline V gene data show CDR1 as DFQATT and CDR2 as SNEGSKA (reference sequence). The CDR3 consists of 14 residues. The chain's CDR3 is CSAKGGHENTEAFF. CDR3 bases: TGCAGTGCAAAAGGAGGACACGAAAACACTGAAGCTTTCTTT.

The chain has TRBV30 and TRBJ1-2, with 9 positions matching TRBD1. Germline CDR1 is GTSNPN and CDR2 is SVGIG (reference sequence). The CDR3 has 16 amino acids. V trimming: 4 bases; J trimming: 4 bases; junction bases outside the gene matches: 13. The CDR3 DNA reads TGTGCCTGGAACCGATGGGGACAGGGACGAAGCTATGGCTACACCTTC. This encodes CAWNRWGQGRSYGYTF.

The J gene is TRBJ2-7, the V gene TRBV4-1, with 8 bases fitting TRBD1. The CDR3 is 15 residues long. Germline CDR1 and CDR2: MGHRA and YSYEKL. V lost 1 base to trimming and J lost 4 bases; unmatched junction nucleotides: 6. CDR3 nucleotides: TGCGCCAGCAGCCAAGGACAGGGGAGTGTGTACGAGCAGTACTTC. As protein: CASSQGQGSVYEQYF.